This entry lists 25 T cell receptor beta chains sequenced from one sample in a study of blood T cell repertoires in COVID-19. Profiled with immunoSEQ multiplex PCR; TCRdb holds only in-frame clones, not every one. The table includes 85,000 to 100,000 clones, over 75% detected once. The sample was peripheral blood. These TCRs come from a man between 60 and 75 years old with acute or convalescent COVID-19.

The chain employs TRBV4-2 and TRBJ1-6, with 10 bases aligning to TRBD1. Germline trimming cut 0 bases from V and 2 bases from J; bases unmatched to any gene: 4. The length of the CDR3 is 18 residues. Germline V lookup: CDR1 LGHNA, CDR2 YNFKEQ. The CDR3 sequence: CASSQEGQGSTYNSPLHF. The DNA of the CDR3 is TGTGCCAGCAGCCAAGAGGGACAGGGGTCGACCTATAATTCACCCCTCCACTTT.

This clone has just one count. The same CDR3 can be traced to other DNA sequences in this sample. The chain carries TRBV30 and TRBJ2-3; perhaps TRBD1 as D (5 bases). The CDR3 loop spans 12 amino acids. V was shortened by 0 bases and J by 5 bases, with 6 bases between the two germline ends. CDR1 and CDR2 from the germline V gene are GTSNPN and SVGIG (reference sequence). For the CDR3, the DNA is TGTGCCTGGAGTGTAAGGGGAGATACGCAGTATTTT. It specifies CAWSVRGDTQYF.

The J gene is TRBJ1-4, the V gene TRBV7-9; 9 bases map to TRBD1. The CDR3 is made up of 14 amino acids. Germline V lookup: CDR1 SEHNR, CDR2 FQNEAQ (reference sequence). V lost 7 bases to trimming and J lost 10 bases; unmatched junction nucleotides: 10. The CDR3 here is CASTPRDRERKLFF. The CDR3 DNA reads TGTGCCAGCACCCCGCGGGACAGGGAGCGAAAACTGTTTTTT.

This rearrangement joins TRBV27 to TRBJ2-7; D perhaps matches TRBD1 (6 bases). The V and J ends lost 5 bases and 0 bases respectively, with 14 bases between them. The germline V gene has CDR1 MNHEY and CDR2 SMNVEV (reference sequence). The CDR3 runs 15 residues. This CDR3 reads CASSAGTPLSYEQYF. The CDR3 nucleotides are TGTGCCAGCAGTGCCGGGACACCACTCTCCTACGAGCAGTACTTC.

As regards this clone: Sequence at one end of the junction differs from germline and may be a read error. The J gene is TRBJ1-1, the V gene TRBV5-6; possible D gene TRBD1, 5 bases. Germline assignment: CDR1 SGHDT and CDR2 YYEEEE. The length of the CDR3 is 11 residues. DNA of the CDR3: TGTGCCAGCAGCGTCTCCGGGACTTACCTCTTT. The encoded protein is CASSVSGTYLF.

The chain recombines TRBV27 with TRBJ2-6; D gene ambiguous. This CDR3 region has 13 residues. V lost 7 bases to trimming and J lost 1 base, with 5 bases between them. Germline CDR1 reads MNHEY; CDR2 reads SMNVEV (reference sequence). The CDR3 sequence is CASTLSGANVLTF. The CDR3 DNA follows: TGTGCCAGCACTCTATCTGGGGCCAACGTCCTGACTTTC.

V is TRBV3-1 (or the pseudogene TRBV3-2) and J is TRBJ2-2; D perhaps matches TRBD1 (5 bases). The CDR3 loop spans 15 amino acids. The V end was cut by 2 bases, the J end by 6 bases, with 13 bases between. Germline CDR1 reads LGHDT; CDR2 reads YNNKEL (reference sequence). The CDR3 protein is CASSQRGDLPGELFF. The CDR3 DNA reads TGTGCCAGCAGCCAAAGGGGCGACCTCCCCGGGGAGCTGTTTTTT.

This chain's CDR3 is CASSSGTSGNEQFF. The DNA for the CDR3 is TGTGCCAGCAGCTCCGGGACTAGCGGCAATGAGCAGTTCTTC. This chain links TRBV5-4 with TRBJ2-1, with TRBD2 matching over 11 bases. The CDR3 has 14 residues. V was clipped by 3 bases and J by 6 bases; unmatched bases: 2. CDR1 and CDR2 from the germline V gene are SGHNT and YYREEE (reference sequence). The full variable domain, its missing parts supplied by reference TRBV5-4 and TRBJ2-1, is ETGVTQSPTHLIKTRGQQVTLRCSSQSGHNTVSWYQQALGQGPQFIFQYYREEENGRGNFPPRFSGLQFPNYSSELNVNALELDDSALYLCASSSGTSGNEQFFGPGTRLTVL.

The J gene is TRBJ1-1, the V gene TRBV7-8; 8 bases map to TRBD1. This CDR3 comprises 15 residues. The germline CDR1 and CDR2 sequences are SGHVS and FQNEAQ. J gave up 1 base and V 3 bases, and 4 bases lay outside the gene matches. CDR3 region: CASSFQGAENTEAFF. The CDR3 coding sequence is TGTGCCAGCAGCTTCCAGGGGGCCGAGAACACTGAAGCTTTCTTT. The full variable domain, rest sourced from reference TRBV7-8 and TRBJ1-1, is GAGVSQSPRYKVAKRGQDVALRCDPISGHVSLFWYQQALGQGPEFLTYFQNEAQLDKSGLPSDRFFAERPEGSVSTLKIQRTQQEDSAVYLCASSFQGAENTEAFFGQGTRLTVV.

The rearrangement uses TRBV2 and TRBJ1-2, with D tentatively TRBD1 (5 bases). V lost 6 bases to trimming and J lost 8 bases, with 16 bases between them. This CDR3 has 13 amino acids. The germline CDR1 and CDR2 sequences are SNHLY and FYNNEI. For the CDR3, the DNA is TGTGCCAGCAGGATCACAGGCAACGGGGGCTACACCTTC. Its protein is CASRITGNGGYTF.

In DNA form, the CDR3 reads TGCGCCAGCAGCTGGGGGACTAGCGGGGGCCATGAGCAGTTCTTC. Protein sequence: CASSWGTSGGHEQFF. The chain joins TRBV5-1 to TRBJ2-1; 14 bases align to TRBD2. The junction had 4 bases not matched to a gene; V was cut back by 3 bases and J by 8 bases. Looked up from germline, CDR1 is SGHRS and CDR2 is YFSETQ. This CDR3 is 15 amino acids long.

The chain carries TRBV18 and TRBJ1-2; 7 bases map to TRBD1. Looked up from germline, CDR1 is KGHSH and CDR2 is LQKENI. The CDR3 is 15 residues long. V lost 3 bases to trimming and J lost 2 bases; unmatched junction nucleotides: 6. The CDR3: CASSPELGQNYGYTF. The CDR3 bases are TGTGCCAGCTCACCGGAATTGGGACAGAACTATGGCTACACCTTC.

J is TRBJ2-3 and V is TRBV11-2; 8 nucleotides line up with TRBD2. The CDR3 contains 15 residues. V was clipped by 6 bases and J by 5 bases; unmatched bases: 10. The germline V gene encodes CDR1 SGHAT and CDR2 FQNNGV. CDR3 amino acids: CASRLSGGRGDTQYF. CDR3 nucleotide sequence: TGTGCCAGCAGACTCAGCGGGGGCCGGGGAGATACGCAGTATTTT.

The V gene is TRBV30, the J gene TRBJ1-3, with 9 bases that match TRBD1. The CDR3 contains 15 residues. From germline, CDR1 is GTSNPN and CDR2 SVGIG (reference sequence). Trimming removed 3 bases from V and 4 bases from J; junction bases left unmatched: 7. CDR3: CAWSAGTGSGNTIYF. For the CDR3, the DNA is TGTGCCTGGAGCGCCGGGACAGGGAGCGGAAACACCATATATTTT.

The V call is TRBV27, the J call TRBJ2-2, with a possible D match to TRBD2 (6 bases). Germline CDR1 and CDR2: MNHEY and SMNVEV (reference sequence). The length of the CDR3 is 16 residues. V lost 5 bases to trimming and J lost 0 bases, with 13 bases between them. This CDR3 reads CASSPRGFANTGELFF. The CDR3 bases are TGTGCCAGCAGTCCCCGGGGGTTCGCGAACACCGGGGAGCTGTTTTTT.

The CDR3 protein is CASSLVMTSGLDEQFF. CDR3 DNA: TGTGCCAGCAGCTTAGTGATGACTAGCGGGCTTGATGAGCAGTTCTTC. The chain has TRBV13 and TRBJ2-1, with 10 bases identical to TRBD2. The CDR3 is 16 residues long. CDR1 PRHDT and CDR2 FYEKMQ come from the germline V gene (reference sequence). Trimming took 1 base from V and 8 from J; bases not matched to a gene: 8.

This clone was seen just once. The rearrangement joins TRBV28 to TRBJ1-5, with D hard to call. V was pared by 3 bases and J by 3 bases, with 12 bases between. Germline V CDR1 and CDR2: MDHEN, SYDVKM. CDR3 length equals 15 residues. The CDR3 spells CASSFHSLDNQPQHF. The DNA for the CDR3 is TGTGCCAGCAGTTTTCACAGCCTCGACAATCAGCCCCAGCATTTT.

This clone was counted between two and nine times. The CDR3 is CATSRDASGGTGELFF. In DNA, the CDR3 is TGTGCCACCAGCAGAGATGCTAGCGGGGGCACCGGGGAGCTGTTTTTT. The rearrangement links TRBV15 to TRBJ2-2; 10 bases map to TRBD2. The CDR3 is 16 residues long. Germline V CDR1 and CDR2: LNHNV, YYDKDF (reference sequence). Losses at the gene ends were 0 bases for V and 4 bases for J; bases not matched to a gene: 2. Combining the CDR3 with reference TRBV15 and TRBJ2-2 gives the whole variable domain DAMVIQNPRYQVTQFGKPVTLSCSQTLNHNVMYWYQQKSSQAPKLLFHYYDKDFNNEADTPDNFQSRRPNTSFCFLDIRSPGLGDTAMYLCATSRDASGGTGELFFGEGSRLTVL.

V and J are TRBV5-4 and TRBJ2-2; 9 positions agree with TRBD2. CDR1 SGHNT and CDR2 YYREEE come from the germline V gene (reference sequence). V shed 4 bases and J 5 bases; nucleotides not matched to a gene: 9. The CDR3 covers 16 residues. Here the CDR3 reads CASSPLSGGPTGELFF. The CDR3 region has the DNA TGTGCCAGCAGCCCCCTTAGCGGGGGCCCTACCGGGGAGCTGTTTTTT. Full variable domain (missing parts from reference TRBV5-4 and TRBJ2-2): ETGVTQSPTHLIKTRGQQVTLRCSSQSGHNTVSWYQQALGQGPQFIFQYYREEENGRGNFPPRFSGLQFPNYSSELNVNALELDDSALYLCASSPLSGGPTGELFFGEGSRLTVL.

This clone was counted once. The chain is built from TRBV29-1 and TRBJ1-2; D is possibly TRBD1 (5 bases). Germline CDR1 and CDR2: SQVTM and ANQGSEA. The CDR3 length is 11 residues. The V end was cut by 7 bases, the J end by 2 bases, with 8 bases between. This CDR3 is CSAQENYGYTF. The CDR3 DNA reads TGCAGCGCACAGGAAAACTATGGCTACACCTTC.

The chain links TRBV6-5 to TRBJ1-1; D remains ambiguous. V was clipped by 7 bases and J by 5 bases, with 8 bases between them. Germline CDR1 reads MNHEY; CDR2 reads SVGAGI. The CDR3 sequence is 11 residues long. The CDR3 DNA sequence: TGTGCCAGCACTAGAGGTACTGAAGCTTTCTTT. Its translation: CASTRGTEAFF.

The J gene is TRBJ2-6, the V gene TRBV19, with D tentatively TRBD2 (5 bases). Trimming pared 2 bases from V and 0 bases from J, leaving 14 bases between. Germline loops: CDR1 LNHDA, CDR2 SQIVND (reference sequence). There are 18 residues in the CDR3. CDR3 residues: CASSITRAHSSGANVLTF. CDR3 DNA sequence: TGTGCCAGTAGTATAACGAGGGCCCATTCCTCTGGGGCCAACGTCCTGACTTTC.

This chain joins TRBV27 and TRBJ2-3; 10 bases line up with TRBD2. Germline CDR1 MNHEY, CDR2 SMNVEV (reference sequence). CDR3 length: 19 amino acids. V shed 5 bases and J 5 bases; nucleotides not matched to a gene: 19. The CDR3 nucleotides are TGTGCCAGCAGTCCCGAAGTAAGCGGGGGGGCCCGGTTTATAGATACGCAGTATTTT. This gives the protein CASSPEVSGGARFIDTQYF.

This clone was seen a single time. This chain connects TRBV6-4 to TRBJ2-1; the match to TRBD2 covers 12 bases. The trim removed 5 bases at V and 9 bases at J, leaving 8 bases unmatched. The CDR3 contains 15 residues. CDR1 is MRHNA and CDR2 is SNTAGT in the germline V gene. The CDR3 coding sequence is TGTGCCAGCAGTCTACTAGCGGGAGGTTATAGTGAGCAGTTCTTC. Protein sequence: CASSLLAGGYSEQFF.

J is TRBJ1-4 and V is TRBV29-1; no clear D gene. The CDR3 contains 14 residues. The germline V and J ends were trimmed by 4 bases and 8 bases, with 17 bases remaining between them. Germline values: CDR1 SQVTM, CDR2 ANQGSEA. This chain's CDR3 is CSVAGVEGDEKLFF. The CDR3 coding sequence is TGCAGCGTTGCCGGGGTCGAGGGAGACGAAAAACTGTTTTTT.